The sequence of this T cell receptor (beta chain) was determined in a study of T cells in Graves' hyperthyroidism and ophthalmopathy. The germline V and J ends were trimmed by 5 bases and 1 base, with 11 bases remaining between them. Looked up from germline, CDR1 is SQVTM and CDR2 is ANQGSEA. The CDR3 has 13 amino acids. RNA transcripts provided the source from which TCR beta CDR3 regions were amplified. An initial round of RT-PCR targeting the TCR CDR3 relied on the HTBI primer set. One entry per CDR3 protein, called by TCRdb with MiXCR from the multiplex PCR reads. The data show some 490,000 distinct CDR3 sequences, less than 25% seen once.

The clonotype comes from a woman aged 70 to 79 with Graves' ophthalmopathy. V gene TRBV29-1 combines with J gene TRBJ1-1; maybe TRBD1 (6 bases). The sample consisted of blood. DNA of the CDR3: TGCAGCGTTTTGGACAGCAAGAACACTGAAGCTTTCTTT. Translation: CSVLDSKNTEAFF.